This T cell receptor beta chain was observed in a study of blood T cell repertoires in COVID-19. Study-wide context: COVID-19 samples from acute and convalescent phases originated in the United States, Italy and Spain.

The ends were cut back, 5 bases at V and 2 bases at J, with 19 bases in the middle. The CDR3 totals 18 residues. Germline values: CDR1 SEHNR, CDR2 FQNEAQ (reference sequence). As handled by the study authors: Reference gene primer amplification yielded estimated nucleated cell counts. TCRdb's copy holds only in-frame clones and misses some; the assay was immunoSEQ multiplex PCR. V, J and clone size reflect that table, while D and trimming were determined from the DNA. The sample has approximately 68,000 clones, less than 85% seen once. The sequenced material came from peripheral blood. This clonotype was obtained from a man at least 80 years old with active COVID-19. This chain joins TRBV7-9 and TRBJ2-6, with a weak D call TRBD1 (6 bases). CDR3 DNA sequence: TGTGCCAGCAGCGTAACGGGACAAGCGTTCACTGGGGCCAACGTCCTGACTTTC. Its protein product is CASSVTGQAFTGANVLTF.